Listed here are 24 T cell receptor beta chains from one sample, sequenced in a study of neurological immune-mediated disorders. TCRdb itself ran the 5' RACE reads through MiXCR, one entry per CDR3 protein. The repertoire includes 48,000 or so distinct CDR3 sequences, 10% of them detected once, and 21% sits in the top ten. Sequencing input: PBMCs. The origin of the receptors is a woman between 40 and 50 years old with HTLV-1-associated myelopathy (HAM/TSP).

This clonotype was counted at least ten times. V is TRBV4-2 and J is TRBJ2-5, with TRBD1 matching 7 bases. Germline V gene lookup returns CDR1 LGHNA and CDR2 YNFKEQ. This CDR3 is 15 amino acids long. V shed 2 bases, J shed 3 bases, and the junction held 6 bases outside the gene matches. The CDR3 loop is CASSQTRDSKETQYF. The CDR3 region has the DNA TGTGCCAGCAGCCAAACCCGGGACAGTAAAGAGACCCAGTACTTC.

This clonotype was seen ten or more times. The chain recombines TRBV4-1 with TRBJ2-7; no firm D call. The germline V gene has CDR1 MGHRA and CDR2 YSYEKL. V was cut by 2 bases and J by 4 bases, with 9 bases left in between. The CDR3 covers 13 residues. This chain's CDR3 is CASSQQVGYEQYF. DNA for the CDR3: TGCGCCAGCAGCCAACAGGTGGGATACGAGCAGTACTTC.

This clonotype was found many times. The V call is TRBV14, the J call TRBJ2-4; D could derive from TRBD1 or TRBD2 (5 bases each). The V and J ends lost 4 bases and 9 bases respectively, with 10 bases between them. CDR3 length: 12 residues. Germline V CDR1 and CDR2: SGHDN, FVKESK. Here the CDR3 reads CASSPGPGIQYF. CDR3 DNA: TGTGCCAGCAGCCCGGGGCCTGGCATTCAGTACTTC. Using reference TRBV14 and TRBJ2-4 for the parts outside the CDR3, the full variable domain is EAGVTQFPSHSVIEKGQTVTLRCDPISGHDNLYWYRRVMGKEIKFLLHFVKESKQDESGMPNNRFLAERTGGTYSTLKVQPAELEDSGVYFCASSPGPGIQYFGAGTRLSVL.

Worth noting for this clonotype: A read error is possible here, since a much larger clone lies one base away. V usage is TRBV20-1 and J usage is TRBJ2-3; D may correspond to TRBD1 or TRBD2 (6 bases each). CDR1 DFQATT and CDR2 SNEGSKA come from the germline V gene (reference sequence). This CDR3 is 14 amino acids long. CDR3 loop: CGARRGRSTDTQYF. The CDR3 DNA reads TGCGGTGCTAGACGGGGGCGGAGCACAGATACGCAGTATTTT.

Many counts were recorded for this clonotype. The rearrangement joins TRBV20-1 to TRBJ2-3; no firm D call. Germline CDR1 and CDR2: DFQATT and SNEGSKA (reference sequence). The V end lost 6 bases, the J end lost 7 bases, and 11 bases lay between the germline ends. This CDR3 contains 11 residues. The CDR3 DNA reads TGCAGTGCCCCCGAGGCTAATACGCAGTATTTT. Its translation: CSAPEANTQYF.

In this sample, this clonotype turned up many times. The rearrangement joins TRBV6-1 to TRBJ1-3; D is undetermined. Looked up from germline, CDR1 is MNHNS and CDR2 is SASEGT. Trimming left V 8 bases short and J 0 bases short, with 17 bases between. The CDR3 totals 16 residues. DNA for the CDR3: TGTGCCAGCCGCAAGCTCGGGGATAGCTCTGGAAACACCATATATTTT. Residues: CASRKLGDSSGNTIYF.

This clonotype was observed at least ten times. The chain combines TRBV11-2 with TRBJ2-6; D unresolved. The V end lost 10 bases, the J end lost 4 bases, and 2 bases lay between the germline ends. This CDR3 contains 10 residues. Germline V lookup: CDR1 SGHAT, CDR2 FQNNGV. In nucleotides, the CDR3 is TGTGCCACCGGGGCCAACGTCCTGACTTTC. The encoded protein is CATGANVLTF.

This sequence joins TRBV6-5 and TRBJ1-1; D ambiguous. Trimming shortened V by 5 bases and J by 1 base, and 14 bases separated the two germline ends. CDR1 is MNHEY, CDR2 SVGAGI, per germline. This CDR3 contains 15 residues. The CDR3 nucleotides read TGTGCCAGCAGTCACCTATGGAGGGAGAACACTGAAGCTTTCTTT. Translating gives CASSHLWRENTEAFF.

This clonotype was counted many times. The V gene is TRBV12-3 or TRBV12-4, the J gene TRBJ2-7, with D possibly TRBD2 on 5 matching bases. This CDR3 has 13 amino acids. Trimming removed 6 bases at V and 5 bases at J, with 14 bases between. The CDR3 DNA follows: TGTGCCAGCAGAATCCGCCTAGCAGACGAGCAGTACTTC. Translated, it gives CASRIRLADEQYF.

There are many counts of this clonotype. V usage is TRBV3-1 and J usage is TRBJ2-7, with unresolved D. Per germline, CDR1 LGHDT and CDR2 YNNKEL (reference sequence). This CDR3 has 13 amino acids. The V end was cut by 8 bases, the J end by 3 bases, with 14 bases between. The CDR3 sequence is CASGSSPVYEQYF. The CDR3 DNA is TGTGCCAGCGGTTCAAGTCCCGTCTACGAGCAGTACTTC.

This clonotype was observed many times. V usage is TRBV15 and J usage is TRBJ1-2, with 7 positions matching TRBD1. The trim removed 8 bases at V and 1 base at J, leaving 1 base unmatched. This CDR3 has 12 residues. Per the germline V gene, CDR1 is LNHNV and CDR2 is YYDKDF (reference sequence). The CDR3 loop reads CATGQDNYGYTF. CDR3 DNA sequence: TGTGCCACCGGACAGGATAACTATGGCTACACCTTC.

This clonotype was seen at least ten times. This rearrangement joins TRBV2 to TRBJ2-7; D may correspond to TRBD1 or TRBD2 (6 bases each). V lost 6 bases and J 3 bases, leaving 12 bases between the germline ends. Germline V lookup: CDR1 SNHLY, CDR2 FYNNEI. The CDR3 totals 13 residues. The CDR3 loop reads CASRRDTNYEQYF. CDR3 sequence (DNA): TGTGCCAGCAGGCGGGACACCAACTACGAGCAGTACTTC.

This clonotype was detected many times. The CDR3 coding sequence is TGTGCCAACTCGCGGGGGGGCAGGGCAGATACGCAGTATTTT. Translation: CANSRGGRADTQYF. The V and J genes are TRBV6-1 and TRBJ2-3; 9 bases are shared with TRBD2. This CDR3 region has 14 residues. With V trimmed by 10 bases and J by 4 bases, 9 bases remained unmatched. The germline CDR1 and CDR2 sequences are MNHNS and SASEGT.

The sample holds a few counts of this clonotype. The CDR3 region has the DNA TGTGCCAGCAGTGGAGGGACCGAATTCGAAGGGGAGCAGTTCTTC. Translating gives CASSGGTEFEGEQFF. The rearrangement uses TRBV2 and TRBJ2-1; D may match TRBD1 or TRBD2 (5 bases each). Germline V gene sequence: CDR1 SNHLY, CDR2 FYNNEI. The V end lost 4 bases, the J end lost 10 bases, and 20 bases lay between the germline ends. The CDR3 is 15 amino acids.

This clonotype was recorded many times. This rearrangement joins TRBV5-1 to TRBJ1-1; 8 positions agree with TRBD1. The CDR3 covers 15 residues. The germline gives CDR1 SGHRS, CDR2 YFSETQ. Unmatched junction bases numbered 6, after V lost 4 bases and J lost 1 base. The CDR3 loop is CASSPRTGKNTEAFF. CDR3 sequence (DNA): TGCGCCAGCAGCCCCCGGACAGGGAAGAACACTGAAGCTTTCTTT.

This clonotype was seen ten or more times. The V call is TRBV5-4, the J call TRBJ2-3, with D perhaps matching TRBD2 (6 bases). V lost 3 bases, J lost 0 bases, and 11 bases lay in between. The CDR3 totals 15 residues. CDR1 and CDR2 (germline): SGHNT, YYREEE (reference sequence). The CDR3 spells CASSSLRGSTDTQYF. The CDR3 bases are TGTGCCAGCAGCTCCCTTCGGGGGAGCACAGATACGCAGTATTTT.

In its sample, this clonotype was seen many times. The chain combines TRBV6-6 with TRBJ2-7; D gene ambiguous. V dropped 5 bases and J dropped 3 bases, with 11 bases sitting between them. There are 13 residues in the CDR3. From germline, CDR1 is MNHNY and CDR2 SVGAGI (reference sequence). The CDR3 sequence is CASSRNSIYEQYF. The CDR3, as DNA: TGTGCCAGCAGTAGGAACAGTATCTACGAGCAGTACTTC.

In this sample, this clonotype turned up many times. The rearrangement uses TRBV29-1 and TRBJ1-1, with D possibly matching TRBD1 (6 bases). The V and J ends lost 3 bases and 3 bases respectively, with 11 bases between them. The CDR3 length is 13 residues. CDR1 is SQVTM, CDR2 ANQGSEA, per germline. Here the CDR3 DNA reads TGCAGCGTTGACTCGGGGGCGCACACTGAAGCTTTCTTT. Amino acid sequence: CSVDSGAHTEAFF.

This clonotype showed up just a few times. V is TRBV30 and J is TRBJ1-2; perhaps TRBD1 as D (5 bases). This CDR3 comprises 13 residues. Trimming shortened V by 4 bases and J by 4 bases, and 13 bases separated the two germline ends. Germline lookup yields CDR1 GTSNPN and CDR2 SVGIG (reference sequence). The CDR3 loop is CAWTEWDPYGYTF. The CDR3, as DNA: TGTGCCTGGACGGAATGGGACCCCTATGGCTACACCTTC.

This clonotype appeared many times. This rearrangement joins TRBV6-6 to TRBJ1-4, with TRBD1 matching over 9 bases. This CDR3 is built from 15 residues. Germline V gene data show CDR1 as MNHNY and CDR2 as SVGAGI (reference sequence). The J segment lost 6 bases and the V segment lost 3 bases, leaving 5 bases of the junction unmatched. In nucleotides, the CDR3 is TGTGCCAGCAGTTATTCCGGGACAGGGTATGAAAAACTGTTTTTT. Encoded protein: CASSYSGTGYEKLFF.

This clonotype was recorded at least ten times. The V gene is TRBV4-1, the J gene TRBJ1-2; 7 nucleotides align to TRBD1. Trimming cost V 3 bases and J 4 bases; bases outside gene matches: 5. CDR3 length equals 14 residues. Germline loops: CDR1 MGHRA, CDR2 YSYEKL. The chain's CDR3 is CASSQDRSIYGYTF. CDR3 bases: TGCGCCAGCAGCCAGGACAGGTCGATCTATGGCTACACCTTC.

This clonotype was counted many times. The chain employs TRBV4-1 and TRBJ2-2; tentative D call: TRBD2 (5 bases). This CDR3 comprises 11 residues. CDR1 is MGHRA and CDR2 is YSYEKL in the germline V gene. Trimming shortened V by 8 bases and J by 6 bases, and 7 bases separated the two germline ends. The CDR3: CASSRAGELFF. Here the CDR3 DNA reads TGCGCCAGCTCGAGGGCCGGGGAGCTGTTTTTT.

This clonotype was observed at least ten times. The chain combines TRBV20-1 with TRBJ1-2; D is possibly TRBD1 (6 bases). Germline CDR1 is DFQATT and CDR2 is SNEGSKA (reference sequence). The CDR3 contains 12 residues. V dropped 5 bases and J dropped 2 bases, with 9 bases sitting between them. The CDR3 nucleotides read TGCAGTGCTTCCGACAGGAACTATGGCTACACCTTC. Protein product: CSASDRNYGYTF.

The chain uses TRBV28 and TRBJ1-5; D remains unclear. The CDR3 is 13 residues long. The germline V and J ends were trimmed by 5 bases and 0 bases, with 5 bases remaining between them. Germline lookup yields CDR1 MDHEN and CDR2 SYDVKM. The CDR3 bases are TGTGCCAGCAGTCCCCCTAGCAATCAGCCCCAGCATTTT. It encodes CASSPPSNQPQHF.